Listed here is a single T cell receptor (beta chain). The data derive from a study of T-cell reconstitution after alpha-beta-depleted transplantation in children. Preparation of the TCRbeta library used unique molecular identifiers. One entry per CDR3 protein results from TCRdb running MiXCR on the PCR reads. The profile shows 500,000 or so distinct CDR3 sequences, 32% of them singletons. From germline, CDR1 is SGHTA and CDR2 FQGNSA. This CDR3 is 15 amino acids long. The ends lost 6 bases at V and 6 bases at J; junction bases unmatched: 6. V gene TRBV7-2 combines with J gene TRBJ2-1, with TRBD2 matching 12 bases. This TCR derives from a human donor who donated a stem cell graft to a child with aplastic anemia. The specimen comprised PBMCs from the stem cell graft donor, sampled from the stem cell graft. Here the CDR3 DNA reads TGTGCCAGCAGACCCGGACTAGCGGGAACCAATGAGCAGTTCTTC. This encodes CASRPGLAGTNEQFF.